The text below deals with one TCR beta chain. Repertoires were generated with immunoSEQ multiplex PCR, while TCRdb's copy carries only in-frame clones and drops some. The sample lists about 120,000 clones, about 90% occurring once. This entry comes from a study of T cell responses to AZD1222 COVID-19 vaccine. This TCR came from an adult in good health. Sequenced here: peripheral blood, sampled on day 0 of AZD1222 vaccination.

CDR3 coding DNA: TGTGCCAGCAGCGTAGGAGGGAATAGGAATCAGCCCCAGCATTTT. This encodes CASSVGGNRNQPQHF. This chain joins TRBV9 and TRBJ1-5; D unresolved. Deletions cut 0 bases from V and 4 bases from J, with 11 bases between. The CDR3 is 15 residues long. Germline V gene lookup returns CDR1 SGDLS and CDR2 YYNGEE. Looking up the rest from reference TRBV9 and TRBJ1-5 gives the full variable domain: DSGVTQTPKHLITATGQRVTLRCSPRSGDLSVYWYQQSLDQGLQFLIQYYNGEERAKGNILERFSAQQFPDLHSELNLSSLELGDSALYFCASSVGGNRNQPQHFGDGTRLSIL.